Each of the 20 T cell receptor beta chains below was sequenced from the same sample in a study of cytomegalovirus exposure and HLA in healthy donors. This PCR relied on a set of 60 Vbeta primers and 13 Jbeta primers. Some clones are missing from TCRdb's copy, which holds only in-frame ones; the method was immunoSEQ multiplex PCR. The listing contains approximately 82,000 clones. The specimen sequenced was PBMCs. These receptors were collected from a woman aged 55 to 70 in good health and CMV-seronegative.

The chain carries TRBV29-1 and TRBJ1-1; the D gene is possibly TRBD1 (5 bases). The CDR3 is 13 residues long. The V gene lost 4 bases and the J gene lost 7 bases, with 16 bases spanning the gap. CDR1 is SQVTM and CDR2 is ANQGSEA in the germline V gene. CDR3 region: CSVAMIATGEAFF. DNA for the CDR3: TGCAGCGTTGCAATGATAGCCACAGGTGAAGCTTTCTTT. The full variable domain, its missing parts supplied by reference TRBV29-1 and TRBJ1-1, is SAVISQKPSRDICQRGTSLTIQCQVDSQVTMMFWYRQQPGQSLTLIATANQGSEATYESGFVIDKFPISRPNLTFSTLTVSNMSPEDSSIYLCSVAMIATGEAFFGQGTRLTVV.

This rearrangement joins TRBV2 to TRBJ1-2; 7 bases are a match to TRBD1. The CDR3 length is 12 residues. Germline trimming cut 9 bases from V and 8 bases from J; bases unmatched to any gene: 9. Germline assignment: CDR1 SNHLY and CDR2 FYNNEI. The CDR3 here is CARAGQGGGYTF. In nucleotides, the CDR3 is TGTGCCAGGGCAGGTCAGGGGGGAGGCTACACCTTC.

The rearrangement uses TRBV2 and TRBJ1-2; 7 nucleotides align to TRBD1. V lost 7 bases and J lost 2; bases outside the gene matches: 1. The CDR3 has 12 residues. CDR1 is SNHLY, CDR2 FYNNEI, per germline. The DNA of the CDR3 is TGTGCCAGCAACAGGGGAAACTATGGCTACACCTTC. Protein product: CASNRGNYGYTF.

V is TRBV19 and J is TRBJ1-5; 10 bases fit TRBD1. The germline V gene has CDR1 LNHDA and CDR2 SQIVND (reference sequence). Losses at the gene ends were 5 bases for V and 4 bases for J; bases not matched to a gene: 11. The CDR3 consists of 17 residues. The CDR3 region is CASSPRQGANINQPQHF. The CDR3 bases are TGTGCCAGTAGTCCCCGACAGGGGGCAAACATAAATCAGCCCCAGCATTTT. Complete variable domain (other parts from reference TRBV19 and TRBJ1-5): DGGITQSPKYLFRKEGQNVTLSCEQNLNHDAMYWYRQDPGQGLRLIYYSQIVNDFQKGDIAEGYSVSREKKESFPLTVTSAQKNPTAFYLCASSPRQGANINQPQHFGDGTRLSIL.

The CDR3: CASSIAGQQETQYF. The CDR3 nucleotides read TGTGCTAGTAGTATAGCGGGCCAACAAGAGACCCAGTACTTC. The chain uses TRBV12-5 and TRBJ2-5; 7 bases map to TRBD2. The CDR3 contains 14 residues. CDR1 and CDR2 from the germline V gene are LGHNT and FRNRAP. The ends lost 8 bases at V and 2 bases at J; junction bases unmatched: 8.

The chain is built from TRBV18 and TRBJ1-3; TRBD1 matches 7 bases. In germline, CDR1 is KGHSH, CDR2 LQKENI. V lost 3 bases, J lost 0 bases, and 5 bases stayed unmatched. The CDR3 has 16 amino acids. The CDR3 nucleotides are TGTGCCAGCTCACCCAGTCAGGGGGGCTCTGGAAACACCATATATTTT. Its protein is CASSPSQGGSGNTIYF.

The chain recombines TRBV28 with TRBJ1-1; no firm D call. V shed 8 bases and J shed 1 base, with 5 bases lying between them. This CDR3 spans 11 amino acids. The germline gives CDR1 MDHEN, CDR2 SYDVKM. CDR3 residues: CASPGNTEAFF. The CDR3 DNA is TGTGCCAGCCCGGGGAACACTGAAGCTTTCTTT.

This sequence joins TRBV6-5 and TRBJ1-2, with D perhaps matching TRBD1 (6 bases). Per germline, CDR1 MNHEY and CDR2 SVGAGI. V gave up 6 bases and J gave up 5 bases, with 19 bases separating them. The CDR3 length is 15 residues. The CDR3 spells CASRPYLTGPYGYTF. The CDR3 nucleotides read TGTGCCAGCAGGCCCTACTTAACAGGGCCTTATGGCTACACCTTC.

The genes are TRBV6-1 and TRBJ1-2; 8 nucleotides match TRBD1. Per germline, CDR1 MNHNS and CDR2 SASEGT. This CDR3 is built from 17 residues. Trimming cost V 2 bases and J 2 bases; bases outside gene matches: 10. The CDR3 protein is CASSESEGDRTNYGYTF. CDR3 coding DNA: TGTGCCAGCAGTGAATCTGAGGGGGACAGGACCAACTATGGCTACACCTTC.

The V and J genes are TRBV30 and TRBJ2-2; TRBD2 matches 8 bases. The germline CDR1 and CDR2 sequences are GTSNPN and SVGIG (reference sequence). V shed 5 bases and J 3 bases; nucleotides not matched to a gene: 5. The CDR3 spans 14 residues. CDR3 coding DNA: TGTGCCTGGGAGGCGGGAGGCCACACCGGGGAGCTGTTTTTT. This sequence encodes CAWEAGGHTGELFF.

This rearrangement joins TRBV28 to TRBJ2-7; 7 bases fit TRBD2. This CDR3 is 14 amino acids long. Germline V gene data show CDR1 as MDHEN and CDR2 as SYDVKM. V shed 4 bases, J shed 3 bases, and the junction held 6 bases outside the gene matches. CDR3 nucleotide sequence: TGTGCCAGCAGTTCCCCGACTAGCAGCTACGAGCAGTACTTC. This gives the protein CASSSPTSSYEQYF.

The chain recombines TRBV14 with TRBJ2-4; TRBD2 agrees at 7 bases. Germline trimming cut 3 bases from V and 1 base from J; bases unmatched to any gene: 0. The CDR3 totals 14 residues. CDR1 SGHDN and CDR2 FVKESK come from the germline V gene. As DNA, the CDR3 is TGTGCCAGCAGCCACGGGGGGGCCAAAAACATTCAGTACTTC. Its protein product is CASSHGGAKNIQYF.

This chain's CDR3 is CASSTGAGQMYQETQYF. The CDR3 nucleotides are TGCGCCAGCAGCACCGGGGCGGGACAGATGTACCAAGAGACCCAGTACTTC. The genes are TRBV5-1 and TRBJ2-5; tentative D call: TRBD1 (7 bases). This CDR3 has 17 amino acids. CDR1 and CDR2 (germline): SGHRS, YFSETQ. Deletions cut 4 bases from V and 0 bases from J, with 19 bases between.

CDR3 in amino acids: CAWSVPDRRDQPQYF. CDR3 nucleotides: TGTGCCTGGAGTGTACCGGACAGGAGAGATCAGCCCCAGTATTTT. The V gene is TRBV30, the J gene TRBJ1-5, with TRBD1 matching over 7 bases. The last part of the DNA fits TRBJ2-3 better; the J call may be wrong. Germline V CDR1 and CDR2: GTSNPN, SVGIG (reference sequence). The CDR3 sequence is 15 residues long.

J is TRBJ2-7 and V is TRBV11-2; D remains unclear. Germline loops: CDR1 SGHAT, CDR2 FQNNGV. This CDR3 is 17 amino acids long. Between the trimmed V and J ends, which lost 4 bases and 0 bases, there was a span of 19 bases. For the CDR3, the DNA is TGTGCCAGCAGCTCTCTCGGTGTGGTGCCTTCCTCCTACGAGCAGTACTTC. This codes for CASSSLGVVPSSYEQYF.

This rearrangement joins TRBV4-2 to TRBJ1-1; D might be TRBD1 (6 bases). The CDR3 is 16 amino acids. CDR1 and CDR2 from the germline V gene are LGHNA and YNFKEQ. Trimming shortened V by 1 base and J by 3 bases, and 15 bases separated the two germline ends. CDR3 in amino acids: CASSQAPAGADTEAFF. For the CDR3, the DNA is TGTGCCAGCAGCCAAGCACCGGCAGGGGCAGACACTGAAGCTTTCTTT.

This sequence joins TRBV19 and TRBJ2-3; TRBD2 might be the D (5 bases). This CDR3 has 15 residues. Trimming left V 7 bases short and J 10 bases short, with 24 bases between. The germline V gene encodes CDR1 LNHDA and CDR2 SQIVND (reference sequence). The CDR3 loop is CASTPTSGAGESQYF. CDR3 sequence (DNA): TGTGCCAGTACCCCCACCTCAGGAGCCGGGGAATCGCAGTATTTT.

The chain's CDR3 is CASSLQRVSYEQYF. As DNA, the CDR3 is TGTGCCAGCAGCTTACAGCGGGTCTCCTACGAGCAGTACTTC. The chain has TRBV7-8 and TRBJ2-7, with D possibly matching TRBD2 (6 bases). Germline CDR1 reads SGHVS; CDR2 reads FQNEAQ. CDR3 size: 14 residues. V shed 2 bases and J shed 0 bases, with 8 bases lying between them.

The chain employs TRBV5-1 and TRBJ2-7; 7 nucleotides line up with TRBD2. The CDR3 is made up of 14 amino acids. V gave up 5 bases and J gave up 2 bases; unmatched junction bases: 7. The germline CDR1 and CDR2 sequences are SGHRS and YFSETQ. The chain's CDR3 is CASSSTSGTYEQYF. The CDR3 DNA reads as TGCGCCAGCAGTTCAACCAGCGGGACCTACGAGCAGTACTTC.

The rearrangement links TRBV30 to TRBJ2-3; possibly TRBD1 for D (5 bases). V gave up 8 bases and J gave up 0 bases, with 18 bases separating them. This CDR3 comprises 15 residues. Germline CDR1 reads GTSNPN; CDR2 reads SVGIG (reference sequence). The chain's CDR3 is CAMAEQGTSTDTQYF. CDR3 nucleotides: TGTGCCATGGCGGAGCAGGGAACTAGCACAGATACGCAGTATTTT. The whole variable domain, remainder taken from reference TRBV30 and TRBJ2-3, is SQTIHQWPATLVQPVGSPLSLECTVEGTSNPNLYWYRQAAGRGLQLLFYSVGIGQISSEVPQNLSASRPQDRQFILSSKKLLLSDSGFYLCAMAEQGTSTDTQYFGPGTRLTVL.